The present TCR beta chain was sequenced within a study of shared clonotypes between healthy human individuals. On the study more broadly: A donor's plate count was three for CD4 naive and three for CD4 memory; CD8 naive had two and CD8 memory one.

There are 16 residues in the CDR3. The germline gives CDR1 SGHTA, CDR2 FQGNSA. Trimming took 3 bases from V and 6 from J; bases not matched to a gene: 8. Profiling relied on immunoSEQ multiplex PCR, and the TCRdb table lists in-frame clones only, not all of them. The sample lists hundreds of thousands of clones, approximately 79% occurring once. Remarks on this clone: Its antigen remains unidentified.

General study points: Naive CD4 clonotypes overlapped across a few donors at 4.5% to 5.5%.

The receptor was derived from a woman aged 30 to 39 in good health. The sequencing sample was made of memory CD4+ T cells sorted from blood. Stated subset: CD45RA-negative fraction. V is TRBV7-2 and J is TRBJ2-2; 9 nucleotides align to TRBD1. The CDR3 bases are TGTGCCAGCAGCTTTCAGGGACAGGGTTTTCCCGGGGAGCTGTTTTTT. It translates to CASSFQGQGFPGELFF.